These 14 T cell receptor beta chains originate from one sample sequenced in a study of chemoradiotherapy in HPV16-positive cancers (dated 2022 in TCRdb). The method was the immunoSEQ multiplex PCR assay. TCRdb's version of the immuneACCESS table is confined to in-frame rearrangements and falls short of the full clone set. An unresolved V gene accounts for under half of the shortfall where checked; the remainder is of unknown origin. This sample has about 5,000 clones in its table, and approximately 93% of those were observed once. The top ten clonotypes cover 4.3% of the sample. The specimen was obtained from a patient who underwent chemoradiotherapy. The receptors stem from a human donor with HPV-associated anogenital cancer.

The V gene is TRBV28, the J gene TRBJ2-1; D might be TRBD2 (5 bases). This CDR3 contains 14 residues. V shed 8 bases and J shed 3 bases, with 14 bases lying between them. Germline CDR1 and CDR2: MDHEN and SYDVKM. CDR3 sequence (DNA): TGTGCCAGCCAGAGGGCTTTGGACTACAATGAGCAGTTCTTC. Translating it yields CASQRALDYNEQFF.

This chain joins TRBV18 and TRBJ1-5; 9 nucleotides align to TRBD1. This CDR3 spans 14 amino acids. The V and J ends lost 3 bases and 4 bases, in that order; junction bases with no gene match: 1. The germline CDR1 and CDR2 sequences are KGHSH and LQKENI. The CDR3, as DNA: TGTGCCAGCTCACCGGGACAGGGAAATCAGCCCCAGCATTTT. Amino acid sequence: CASSPGQGNQPQHF.

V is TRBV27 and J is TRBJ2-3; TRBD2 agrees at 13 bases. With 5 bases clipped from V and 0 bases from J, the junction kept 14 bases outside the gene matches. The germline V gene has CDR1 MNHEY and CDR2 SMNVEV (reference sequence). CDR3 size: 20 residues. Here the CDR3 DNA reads TGTGCCAGCAGTATTGGACTAGCGGGGGCTGGCCTACCTAGCACAGATACGCAGTATTTT. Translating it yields CASSIGLAGAGLPSTDTQYF.

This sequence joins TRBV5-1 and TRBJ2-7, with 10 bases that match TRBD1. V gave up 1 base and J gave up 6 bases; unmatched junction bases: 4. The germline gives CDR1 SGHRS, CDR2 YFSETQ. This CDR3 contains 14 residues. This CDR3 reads CASSLYGDRGEQYF. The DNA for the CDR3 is TGCGCCAGCAGCTTGTATGGGGACAGGGGCGAGCAGTACTTC.

The CDR3 here is CASSLIGTTYNEQFF. The CDR3, as DNA: TGTGCCAGCAGCTTAATCGGGACAACTTACAATGAGCAGTTCTTC. The chain joins TRBV7-2 to TRBJ2-1; D may be TRBD1 (6 bases). The germline V gene encodes CDR1 SGHTA and CDR2 FQGNSA. V gave up 2 bases and J gave up 4 bases, with 12 bases separating them. The CDR3 has 15 amino acids. The whole variable domain, remainder taken from reference TRBV7-2 and TRBJ2-1, is GAGVSQSPSNKVTEKGKDVELRCDPISGHTALYWYRQSLGQGLEFLIYFQGNSAPDKSGLPSDRFSAERTGGSVSTLTIQRTQQEDSAVYLCASSLIGTTYNEQFFGPGTRLTVL.

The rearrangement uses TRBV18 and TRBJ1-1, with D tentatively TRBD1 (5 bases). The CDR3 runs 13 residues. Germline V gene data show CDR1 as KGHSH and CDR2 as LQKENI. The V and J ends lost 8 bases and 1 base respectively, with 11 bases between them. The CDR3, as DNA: TGTGCCAGCATGGGACCCGAGAACACTGAAGCTTTCTTT. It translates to CASMGPENTEAFF.

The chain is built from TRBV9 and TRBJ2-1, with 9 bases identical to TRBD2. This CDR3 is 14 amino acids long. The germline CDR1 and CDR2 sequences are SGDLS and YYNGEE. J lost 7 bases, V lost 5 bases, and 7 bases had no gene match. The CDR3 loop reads CASRPSGEGNEQFF. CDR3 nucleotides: TGTGCCAGCAGACCTAGCGGGGAGGGAAATGAGCAGTTCTTC.

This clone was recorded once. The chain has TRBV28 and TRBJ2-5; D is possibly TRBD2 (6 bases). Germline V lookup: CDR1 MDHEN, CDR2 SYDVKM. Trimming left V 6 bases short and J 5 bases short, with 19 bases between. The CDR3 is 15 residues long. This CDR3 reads CASRDGGAGWETQYF. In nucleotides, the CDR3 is TGTGCCAGCAGGGACGGGGGTGCCGGTTGGGAGACCCAGTACTTC. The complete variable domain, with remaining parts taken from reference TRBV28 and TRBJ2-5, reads DVKVTQSSRYLVKRTGEKVFLECVQDMDHENMFWYRQDPGLGLRLIYFSYDVKMKEKGDIPEGYSVSREKKERFSLILESASTNQTSMYLCASRDGGAGWETQYFGPGTRLLVL.

This chain's CDR3 is CASSGGLTGGRQGQPQHF. The CDR3 DNA sequence: TGTGCCAGCAGTGGGGGTCTTACAGGGGGGAGGCAAGGTCAGCCCCAGCATTTT. This chain joins TRBV6-1 and TRBJ1-5, with 8 bases identical to TRBD1. CDR3 size: 18 residues. Germline values: CDR1 MNHNS, CDR2 SASEGT. V shed 4 bases, J shed 6 bases, and the junction held 17 bases outside the gene matches.

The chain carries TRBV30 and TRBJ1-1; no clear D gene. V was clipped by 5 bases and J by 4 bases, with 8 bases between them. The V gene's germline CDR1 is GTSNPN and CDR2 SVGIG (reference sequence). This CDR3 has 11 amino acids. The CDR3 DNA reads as TGTGCCTGGGGGGTGGGCACTGAAGCTTTCTTT. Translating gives CAWGVGTEAFF.

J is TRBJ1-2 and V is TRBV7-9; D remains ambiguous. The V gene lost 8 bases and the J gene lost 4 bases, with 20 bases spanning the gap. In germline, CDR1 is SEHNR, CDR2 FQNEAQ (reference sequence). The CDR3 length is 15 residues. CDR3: CASASNTAALYGYTF. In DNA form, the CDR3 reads TGTGCCAGCGCCTCCAATACAGCGGCTCTCTATGGCTACACCTTC. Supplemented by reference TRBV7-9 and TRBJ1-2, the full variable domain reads DTGVSQNPRHKITKRGQNVTFRCDPISEHNRLYWYRQTLGQGPEFLTYFQNEAQLEKSRLLSDRFSAERPKGSFSTLEIQRTEQGDSAMYLCASASNTAALYGYTFGSGTRLTVV.

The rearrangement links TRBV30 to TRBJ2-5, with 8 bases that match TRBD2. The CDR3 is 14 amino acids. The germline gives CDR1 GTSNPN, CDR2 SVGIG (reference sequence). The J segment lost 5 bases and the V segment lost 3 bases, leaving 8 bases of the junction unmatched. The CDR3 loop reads CAWSGRALGETQYF. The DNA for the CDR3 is TGTGCCTGGAGCGGGAGGGCCCTCGGGGAGACCCAGTACTTC.

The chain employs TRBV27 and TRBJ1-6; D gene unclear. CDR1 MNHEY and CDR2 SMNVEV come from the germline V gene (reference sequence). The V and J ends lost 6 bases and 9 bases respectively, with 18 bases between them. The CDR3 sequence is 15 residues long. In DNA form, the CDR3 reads TGTGCCAGCAGCCGACCCGGCCAACGGGGTTCACCCCTCCACTTT. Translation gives CASSRPGQRGSPLHF.

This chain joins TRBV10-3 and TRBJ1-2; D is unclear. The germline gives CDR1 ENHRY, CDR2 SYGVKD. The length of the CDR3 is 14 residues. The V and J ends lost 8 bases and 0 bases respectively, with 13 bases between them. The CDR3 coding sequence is TGTGCCATCCCCTTGCCAGAAACTAACTATGGCTACACCTTC. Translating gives CAIPLPETNYGYTF.